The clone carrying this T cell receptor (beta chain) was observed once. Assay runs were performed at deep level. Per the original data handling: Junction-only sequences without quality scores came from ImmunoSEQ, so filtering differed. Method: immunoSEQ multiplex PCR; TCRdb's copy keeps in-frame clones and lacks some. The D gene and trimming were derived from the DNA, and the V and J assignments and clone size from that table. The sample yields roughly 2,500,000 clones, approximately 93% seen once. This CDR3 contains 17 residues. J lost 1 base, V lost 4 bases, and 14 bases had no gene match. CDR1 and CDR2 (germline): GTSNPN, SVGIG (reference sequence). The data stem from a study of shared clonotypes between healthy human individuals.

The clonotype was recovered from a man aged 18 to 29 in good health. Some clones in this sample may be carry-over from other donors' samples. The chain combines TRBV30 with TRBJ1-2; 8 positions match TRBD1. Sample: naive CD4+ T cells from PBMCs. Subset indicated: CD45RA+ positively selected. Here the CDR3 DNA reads TGTGCCTGGACGACAGGACAGGGAACCCTCTTTAACTATGGCTACACCTTC. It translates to CAWTTGQGTLFNYGYTF.